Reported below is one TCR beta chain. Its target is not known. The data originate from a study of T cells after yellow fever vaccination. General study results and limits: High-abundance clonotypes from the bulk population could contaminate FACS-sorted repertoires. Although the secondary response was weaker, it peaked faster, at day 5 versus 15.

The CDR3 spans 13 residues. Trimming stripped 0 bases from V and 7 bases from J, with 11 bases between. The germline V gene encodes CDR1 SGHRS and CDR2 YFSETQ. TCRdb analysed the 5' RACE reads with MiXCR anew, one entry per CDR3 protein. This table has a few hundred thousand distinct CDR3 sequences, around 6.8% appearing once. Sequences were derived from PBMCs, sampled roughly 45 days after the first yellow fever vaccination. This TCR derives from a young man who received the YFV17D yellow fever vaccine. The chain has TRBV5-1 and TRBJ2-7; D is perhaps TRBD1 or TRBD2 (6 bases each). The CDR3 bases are TGCGCCAGCAGCTTGGCGGGGGCGCATGAGCAGTACTTC. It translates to CASSLAGAHEQYF.